This TCR beta chain was identified in a study of blood T cell repertoires in COVID-19. On the study more broadly: Acute and convalescent COVID-19 specimens originated in the United States, Italy and Spain. From T cells, B-cell-depleted T cells, or PBMCs came the material, which was cDNA or gDNA.

The CDR3 is 15 amino acids. The germline V gene encodes CDR1 SGHTA and CDR2 FQGNSA. The ends were cut back, 5 bases at V and 6 bases at J, with 20 bases in the middle. In the authors' workflow: Reference gene primer amplification gave nucleated cell count estimates. TCRdb's copy holds only in-frame clones and misses some; the assay was immunoSEQ multiplex PCR. V and J calls and clone size come straight from that table; D and trimming were deduced from the DNA. The sample lists approximately 40,000 clones; around four fifths were seen once. This rearrangement joins TRBV7-2 to TRBJ2-7; D perhaps matches TRBD2 (6 bases). This sequence was found in a man at least 80 years old with active or convalescent COVID-19. Sequenced input: peripheral blood. This CDR3 is CASSPRSGVPGEQYF. The DNA for the CDR3 is TGTGCCAGCAGCCCCCGCTCGGGGGTCCCAGGCGAGCAGTACTTC.